This passage covers 29 T cell receptor beta chains from one sample sequenced in a study of T cells after yellow fever vaccination. TCRdb re-called the 5' RACE reads through MiXCR, storing one row per CDR3 protein. Here the sample spans 300,000 to 350,000 distinct CDR3 sequences, 3.5% to 4.5% being singletons. This sample comprised PBMCs, obtained 5 days after the yellow fever booster vaccination. The receptors derive from a man between 18 and 29 years old who received the YFV17D yellow fever vaccine.

This clonotype occurred many times. The CDR3 DNA sequence: TGTGCCAGCAGTGAATGGACAGGGATAGAGACCCAGTACTTC. Protein product: CASSEWTGIETQYF. This chain connects TRBV6-1 to TRBJ2-5; TRBD1 matches at 8 bases. The ends lost 2 bases at V and 4 bases at J; junction bases unmatched: 3. The CDR3 spans 14 residues. The germline V gene has CDR1 MNHNS and CDR2 SASEGT.

The chain carries TRBV9 and TRBJ2-5, with 10 nucleotides matching TRBD2. This CDR3 is 16 amino acids long. CDR1 and CDR2 (germline): SGDLS, YYNGEE. The V and J ends lost 0 bases and 4 bases, in that order; junction bases with no gene match: 6. The CDR3 bases are TGTGCCAGCAGCGTAGGCAGCGGGGGGGCAGGAGAGACCCAGTACTTC. Translated, it gives CASSVGSGGAGETQYF.

This clonotype was recorded at least ten times. J is TRBJ2-6 and V is TRBV4-3; TRBD1 or TRBD2 may be the D gene (5 bases each). Trimming removed 5 bases from V and 13 bases from J, with 15 bases in between. Germline V gene data show CDR1 as LGHNA and CDR2 as YSLEER. The CDR3 covers 13 residues. CDR3 bases: TGCGCCAGCAGCTTGGCAGGGACGTGGGTCCTGACTTTC. It encodes CASSLAGTWVLTF.

The V gene is TRBV7-9, the J gene TRBJ2-1, with D perhaps TRBD2 (7 bases). Trimming removed 5 bases at V and 4 bases at J, with 18 bases between. CDR1 is SEHNR, CDR2 FQNEAQ, per germline (reference sequence). The CDR3 contains 16 residues. Here the CDR3 reads CASSPPGGRAYNEQFF. CDR3 bases: TGTGCCAGCAGCCCCCCCGGGGGGCGAGCTTACAATGAGCAGTTCTTC.

The chain uses TRBV7-6 and TRBJ2-1; the D gene is possibly TRBD2 (7 bases). Per the germline V gene, CDR1 is SGHVS and CDR2 is FNYEAQ. V lost 5 bases and J 4 bases, leaving 18 bases between the germline ends. The CDR3 is made up of 16 amino acids. CDR3 nucleotides: TGTGCCAGCAGCCCGATTCCGGGGGGCCCATACAATGAGCAGTTCTTC. Amino acid sequence: CASSPIPGGPYNEQFF. The whole variable domain, filled in from reference TRBV7-6 and TRBJ2-1, reads GAGVSQSPRYKVTKRGQDVALRCDPISGHVSLYWYRQALGQGPEFLTYFNYEAQQDKSGLPNDRFSAERPEGSISTLTIQRTEQRDSAMYRCASSPIPGGPYNEQFFGPGTRLTVL.

This clonotype was recorded many times. This chain links TRBV5-1 with TRBJ2-1; TRBD1 matches at 8 bases. This CDR3 is 16 amino acids long. V lost 4 bases to trimming and J lost 6 bases; unmatched junction nucleotides: 12. Germline V lookup: CDR1 SGHRS, CDR2 YFSETQ. The CDR3 region has the DNA TGCGCCAGCAGCCCCGGAGGACAGGGTGGGGTCAATGAGCAGTTCTTC. It encodes CASSPGGQGGVNEQFF.

The V and J genes are TRBV10-3 and TRBJ2-1; 10 bases agree with TRBD1. The CDR3 is 16 amino acids. The germline V gene has CDR1 ENHRY and CDR2 SYGVKD. V was pared by 2 bases and J by 6 bases, with 7 bases of the junction left unmatched. CDR3 loop: CAISEGPGQGFNEQFF. In nucleotides, the CDR3 is TGTGCCATCAGTGAGGGACCGGGACAGGGGTTCAATGAGCAGTTCTTC.

This clonotype showed up just a few times. V and J are TRBV4-1 and TRBJ2-2, with D unclear. Trimming removed 5 bases from V and 6 bases from J, with 13 bases in between. The length of the CDR3 is 14 residues. Per the germline V gene, CDR1 is MGHRA and CDR2 is YSYEKL. The CDR3 loop is CASSSIGLSGELFF. For the CDR3, the DNA is TGCGCCAGCAGCTCTATCGGGTTGTCCGGGGAGCTGTTTTTT.

There are many counts of this clonotype. The rearrangement uses TRBV9 and TRBJ2-1; D might be TRBD2 (7 bases). This CDR3 is 15 amino acids long. Germline assignment: CDR1 SGDLS and CDR2 YYNGEE. V was trimmed by 2 bases and J by 3 bases, leaving 12 bases between them. The CDR3 loop reads CASSVRGADYNEQFF. CDR3 nucleotides: TGTGCCAGCAGCGTTCGGGGGGCTGACTACAATGAGCAGTTCTTC.

This clonotype turned up a few times. This chain uses TRBV12-3 or TRBV12-4 with TRBJ2-3; 8 bases align to TRBD2. The CDR3 extends over 14 amino acids. Unmatched junction bases numbered 7, after V lost 2 bases and J lost 9 bases. The CDR3 sequence: CASSLPGTRTTQYF. The CDR3 bases are TGTGCCAGCAGTTTACCAGGGACTAGGACGACGCAGTATTTT.

This clonotype was found a few times. The chain carries TRBV19 and TRBJ2-2; D gene unclear. The CDR3 contains 13 residues. Trimming stripped 3 bases from V and 6 bases from J, with 8 bases between. The germline CDR1 and CDR2 sequences are LNHDA and SQIVND (reference sequence). CDR3 residues: CASSMRSSGELFF. CDR3 in DNA: TGTGCCAGTAGTATGAGGAGTTCCGGGGAGCTGTTTTTT.

In its sample, this clonotype was seen a few times. Here the CDR3 DNA reads TGTGCCAGCGCGGGGACAGGGGATTCACCCCTCCACTTT. Residues: CASAGTGDSPLHF. The rearrangement links TRBV12-3 or TRBV12-4 to TRBJ1-6; 10 positions agree with TRBD1. V shed 8 bases and J 8 bases; nucleotides not matched to a gene: 3. The CDR3 is made up of 13 amino acids.

This clonotype was observed a handful of times. J is TRBJ2-7 and V is TRBV7-2; 9 nucleotides align to TRBD1. Germline V gene lookup returns CDR1 SGHTA and CDR2 FQGNSA. With 4 bases clipped from V and 5 bases from J, the junction kept 6 bases outside the gene matches. CDR3 length equals 14 residues. CDR3 bases: TGTGCCAGCAGCTCCCTGGACAGGGGCGACGAGCAGTACTTC. The encoded protein is CASSSLDRGDEQYF.

This clonotype has only a few counts. The V and J genes are TRBV5-7 and TRBJ2-7; D is perhaps TRBD1 or TRBD2 (5 bases each). TRBV5-7 falls under the ORF class, with uncertain function. This CDR3 has 16 amino acids. V lost 3 bases and J lost 2, with 18 bases in between. The CDR3: CASSYDPLGTTYEQYF. The CDR3 DNA follows: TGTGCCAGCAGCTACGACCCGCTGGGGACGACCTACGAGCAGTACTTC.

This clonotype appeared a few times. CDR3 sequence: CASSFGNSGANVLTF. The CDR3 DNA is TGTGCCAGCAGCTTCGGCAACTCTGGGGCCAACGTCCTGACTTTC. This chain links TRBV7-9 with TRBJ2-6; D unresolved. The length of the CDR3 is 15 residues. Trimming cost V 3 bases and J 0 bases, with 6 bases left between them. Germline lookup yields CDR1 SEHNR and CDR2 FQNEAQ (reference sequence).

This clonotype was seen ten or more times. The CDR3: CASTYGGAAEAFF. DNA for the CDR3: TGTGCCAGCACCTACGGGGGGGCCGCTGAAGCTTTCTTT. The V gene is TRBV5-4, the J gene TRBJ1-1; TRBD1 is a possible D gene (6 bases). V was shortened by 6 bases and J by 6 bases, with 15 bases between the two germline ends. This CDR3 comprises 13 residues. The V gene's germline CDR1 is SGHNT and CDR2 YYREEE (reference sequence).

The chain couples TRBV9 to TRBJ1-5; TRBD1 aligns across 7 bases. CDR1 is SGDLS and CDR2 is YYNGEE in the germline V gene. V dropped 3 bases and J dropped 6; count of bases not matched to a gene: 6. This CDR3 region has 14 residues. CDR3 protein: CASSDHQGGQPQHF. CDR3 nucleotides: TGTGCCAGCAGCGATCATCAGGGGGGTCAGCCCCAGCATTTT.

This rearrangement joins TRBV7-2 to TRBJ2-1, with 8 nucleotides matching TRBD2. With V trimmed by 4 bases and J by 3 bases, 5 bases remained unmatched. Germline CDR1 reads SGHTA; CDR2 reads FQGNSA. The CDR3 covers 15 residues. In nucleotides, the CDR3 is TGTGCCAGCAGCTGGTCGGGGGGGGGCTACAATGAGCAGTTCTTC. As protein: CASSWSGGGYNEQFF.

This clonotype came up a few times. V gene TRBV19 combines with J gene TRBJ2-1; D is possibly TRBD2 (6 bases). V was pared by 4 bases and J by 8 bases, with 12 bases between. The CDR3 is 13 amino acids. The germline CDR1 and CDR2 sequences are LNHDA and SQIVND (reference sequence). The DNA for the CDR3 is TGTGCCAGTAGTAGGGGACTGAGTCATGAGCAGTTCTTC. This gives the protein CASSRGLSHEQFF.

The chain recombines TRBV4-1 with TRBJ1-6; D is uncertain. There are 13 residues in the CDR3. CDR1 is MGHRA and CDR2 is YSYEKL in the germline V gene. V lost 3 bases to trimming and J lost 11 bases, with 11 bases between them. The CDR3, as DNA: TGCGCCAGCAGCCAGGGAAAAAGGACACCCCTCCACTTT. Amino acids: CASSQGKRTPLHF.

This clonotype was observed many times. This rearrangement joins TRBV5-1 to TRBJ2-2; TRBD1 matches 7 bases. V gave up 3 bases and J gave up 0 bases; unmatched junction bases: 5. The CDR3 loop spans 16 amino acids. Looked up from germline, CDR1 is SGHRS and CDR2 is YFSETQ. CDR3 amino acids: CASSSSGTANTGELFF. The CDR3 DNA is TGCGCCAGCAGCTCATCCGGGACAGCGAACACCGGGGAGCTGTTTTTT.

This rearrangement joins TRBV6-2 or TRBV6-3 to TRBJ2-7; tentatively, D is TRBD1 or TRBD2 (7 bases each). This CDR3 is built from 15 residues. V was trimmed by 6 bases and J by 5 bases, leaving 20 bases between them. Germline values: CDR1 MNHEY, CDR2 SVGEGT. This CDR3 reads CASREGGGGRDEQYV. CDR3 DNA sequence: TGTGCCAGCAGAGAAGGGGGCGGGGGTCGAGACGAGCAGTACGTC.

This rearrangement joins TRBV7-8 to TRBJ2-3; tentative D call: TRBD2 (6 bases). Germline V gene data show CDR1 as SGHVS and CDR2 as FQNEAQ. Trimming cost V 5 bases and J 4 bases, with 16 bases left between them. The CDR3 consists of 15 residues. The CDR3 here is CASSPGSTGADTQYF. CDR3 coding DNA: TGTGCCAGCAGCCCTGGAAGCACGGGGGCAGATACGCAGTATTTT.

This clonotype was observed a handful of times. The gene calls are TRBV9 and TRBJ2-5; 9 positions match TRBD2. CDR1 is SGDLS and CDR2 is YYNGEE in the germline V gene. V shed 4 bases and J 3 bases; nucleotides not matched to a gene: 7. The CDR3 runs 15 residues. The DNA of the CDR3 is TGTGCCAGCAGCCAACCCGTAGCGGGGGAAGAGACCCAGTACTTC. Encoded protein: CASSQPVAGEETQYF.

The chain carries TRBV4-2 and TRBJ1-4; D unresolved. From germline, CDR1 is LGHNA and CDR2 YNFKEQ. Trimming removed 8 bases from V and 8 bases from J, with 6 bases in between. This CDR3 region has 10 residues. CDR3 protein: CASLTEKLFF. Here the CDR3 DNA reads TGTGCCAGCCTGACCGAAAAACTGTTTTTT.

This clonotype turned up a few times. This chain uses TRBV12-3 or TRBV12-4 with TRBJ1-2; D is unclear. The CDR3 is 13 amino acids. V lost 3 bases, J lost 2 bases, and 7 bases lay in between. This CDR3 reads CASSLGLNYGYTF. CDR3 bases: TGTGCCAGCAGTTTGGGGTTAAACTATGGCTACACCTTC.

This clonotype has ten or more counts. The chain has TRBV5-6 and TRBJ2-3; 10 nucleotides agree with TRBD1. Losses at the gene ends were 4 bases for V and 6 bases for J; bases not matched to a gene: 11. CDR3 length: 16 residues. The germline V gene encodes CDR1 SGHDT and CDR2 YYEEEE. The CDR3 loop is CASSDRDRGESDTQYF. DNA of the CDR3: TGTGCCAGCAGCGACCGGGACAGGGGAGAGTCCGATACGCAGTATTTT.

The chain joins TRBV20-1 to TRBJ2-1; 9 bases are a match to TRBD1. Germline-derived CDR1 and CDR2 are DFQATT and SNEGSKA (reference sequence). The CDR3 sequence is 14 residues long. V lost 4 bases to trimming and J lost 8 bases; unmatched junction nucleotides: 9. CDR3 coding DNA: TGCAGTGCTATCGGGACAGGGCAAGGCGATGAGCAGTTCTTC. Amino acids: CSAIGTGQGDEQFF.

This clonotype has a handful of counts. In DNA, the CDR3 is TGTGCCAGCAGTCGCCTGGGACTAGCGGGGAGCTCCTACGAGCAGTACTTC. Residues: CASSRLGLAGSSYEQYF. The genes are TRBV6-5 and TRBJ2-7; 13 nucleotides line up with TRBD2. V gave up 5 bases and J gave up 0 bases; unmatched junction bases: 7. Germline-derived CDR1 and CDR2 are MNHEY and SVGAGI. The CDR3 has 17 residues.